In its sample, the clone carrying this TCR beta chain was seen once. The sample belongs to a study of blood T cell repertoires in COVID-19. Turning to the study itself: PBMCs, B-cell-depleted T cells, or T cells provided the cDNA or gDNA that made up the material.

Produced via immunoSEQ multiplex PCR; TCRdb's table is partial and in-frame only. The table lists over 60,000 clones, about four fifths of them singletons. The clonotype was recovered from a human donor in a cohort sampled during active COVID-19. Source material: peripheral blood.

In DNA, the CDR3 is TGTGCCAGCAGTGAACGACAGGGGGTCGGAAACACCATATATTTT. Translation gives CASSERQGVGNTIYF. The chain recombines TRBV6-1 with TRBJ1-3; TRBD1 aligns across 9 bases. J was trimmed by 4 bases and V by 2 bases; bases with no gene match: 3. The CDR3 totals 15 residues. In germline, CDR1 is MNHNS, CDR2 SASEGT.